This paragraph reports one T cell receptor beta chain. Its antigen is not known. The data originate from a study of T cell repertoires in cytomegalovirus infection. One entry per CDR3 protein results from TCRdb running MiXCR on the reads. The data hold hundreds of thousands of distinct CDR3 sequences, with around 32% observed a single time. The CDR3 extends over 15 amino acids. Germline CDR1 is SEHNR and CDR2 is FQNEAQ (reference sequence). The V gene end was trimmed by 3 bases and the J gene end by 6 bases; junction bases not matched to a gene: 5. This TCR derives from a human donor in good health (CMV status not recorded). Some clones in this sample may be carry-over from other donors' samples. This specimen was cultured CD8+ T cells from PBMCs, taken from culture after CMV antigen stimulation. The rearrangement links TRBV7-9 to TRBJ2-1, with 10 bases lining up with TRBD1. The CDR3 loop reads CASSFRDRGTNEQFF. The CDR3 DNA reads TGTGCCAGCAGCTTCCGGGACAGGGGAACCAATGAGCAGTTCTTC.